This T cell receptor beta chain is from a study of blood T cell repertoires in COVID-19 (dated by TCRdb to 2019 to 2021). At the level of the whole study: Collaborator samples came from the United States, Italy and Spain and covered acute and convalescent phases of COVID-19. The material from the prospective study consisted of cDNA or gDNA derived from T cells, B-cell-depleted T cells, or PBMCs. Deeply sampled blood TCRbeta repertoires from subjects exposed to, actively infected with, or recovered from COVID-19 were included in the dataset. A freely available public database, intended as a resource for researchers studying the immune response to SARS-CoV-2, is where the repertoires were released. The samples were drawn from two sources: the first 160 participants of the ongoing ImmuneRACE study, and 1,000 to 1,500 subjects contributed by 6 global collaborators. A de-identified subject ID, COVID-19 status, age in years and sex were almost always included in the sample metadata. Where HLA class I and class II types were available, the types were taken from metadata supplied by the sample provider, not from assay-based typing. Broader findings and caveats from the paper: How much clinical and demographic metadata was included differed by source and by participant, and the metadata was provided uncurated.

The germline V gene (reference sequence) specifies LNHNV as CDR1 and YYDKDF as CDR2. The V and J ends are trimmed by 3 bases and 12 bases, leaving 9 bases between them. Including the terminal cysteine and phenylalanine, the CDR3 comprises 11 residues. Left in the record is the CDR3 DNA by itself, 33 bases read in frame from the first base. Participants in the prospective study were aged 18 to 89 years, lived in 24 United States geographic areas, and enrolled through a virtual design. In the prospective study, cohorts were assigned on the basis of participant-reported clinical history obtained from a screening survey and a study questionnaire. Recovered participants in ImmuneRACE Cohort 3 were defined by two consecutive negative NP/OP PCR tests, clearance by a healthcare professional, or resolution of symptoms. Each participant in the prospective study had whole blood, serum and a nasopharyngeal or oropharyngeal swab collected by mobile phlebotomists. Participants in the prospective study had the option to provide additional blood draws and questionnaires over a 2-month period. Prospective study blood samples were shipped either frozen or at room temperature before DNA extraction.

The immunoSEQ Assay, a bias-controlled multiplex PCR, was used to amplify TCRbeta CDR3 regions from genomic DNA. The authors processed their data as follows. The number of nucleated cells in each sample was estimated from the amplification of reference gene primers within the assay. To quantify the absolute abundance of each unique TCRbeta CDR3 rearrangement, sequence reads were collapsed and filtered. Productive Simpson clonality was computed per sample as the square root of Simpson's diversity index over productive rearrangements. TCRdb took over this immuneACCESS table, retaining in-frame rearrangements with V and J assigned. Such tables are incomplete; in checked studies, under half of the missing clones stem from an unresolved V gene, and the remainder is unexplained. D and trimming come from the DNA, and the V and J calls and clone size come from that table. This sample lists about 310,000 clones; about nine tenths were detected once. Of the sample, 8% to 9.5% falls within the top ten clones.

The table lists this clone with a count of one. Its antigen remains undetermined. No much larger clonotype is one base removed from it; base qualities were not supplied. The sample taken for sequencing was PBMCs or T cells enriched from blood (not recorded which). The rearrangement combines TRBV15 with TRBJ2-1, and TRBD2 may be the D gene, going by 5 matching bases. This receptor was identified in a woman under 30 who had recovered from COVID-19. The base sequence is TGTGCCACCAGCAGTTCAGCGGTGCAGTTCTTC. Its protein is CATSSSAVQFF.